The rows below give T cell receptor beta chains drawn from one sample of a study of blood T cell repertoires in COVID-19. The protocol was immunoSEQ multiplex PCR, while the TCRdb copy is restricted to in-frame clones and leaves out a portion. Counted here are more than 15,000 clones, approximately 85% occurring once; the ten biggest clones make up roughly a fifth. The sequenced sample was peripheral blood. These receptors came from a man older than 75 with active COVID-19. Each CDR3 is given with its conserved first and last residue. Each record gives: V gene, D gene, CDR3 length, clone size, J gene, CDR3 DNA, CDR3 protein. A D gene is named only where the DNA matches it firmly. Clone size is not always given. Where it is, it says once, few, many or a class for expanded clones.

V gene: TRBV12-3/TRBV12-4
D gene: TRBD1
CDR3 length: 12
clone size: NA
J gene: TRBJ1-1
CDR3 DNA: TGTGCCAGCAGAAGGGGGCGCACTGAAGCTTTCTTT
CDR3 protein: CASRRGRTEAFF

V gene: TRBV2
D gene: NA
CDR3 length: 17
clone size: NA
J gene: TRBJ1-5
CDR3 DNA: TGTGCCAGCAGTGAAGCGCAAGGAAGACATAGCAATCAGCCCCAGCATTTT
CDR3 protein: CASSEAQGRHSNQPQHF

V gene: TRBV15
D gene: TRBD1
CDR3 length: 14
clone size: NA
J gene: TRBJ2-3
CDR3 DNA: TGTGCCACCCTCCGGGACAGGGGGCAGGGTACGCAGTATTTT
CDR3 protein: CATLRDRGQGTQYF

V gene: TRBV10-3
D gene: TRBD2
CDR3 length: 18
clone size: NA
J gene: TRBJ2-1
CDR3 DNA: TGTGCCATCAGCCGGACTAGCGGGAGAACTAGCTCCTACAATGAGCAGTTCTTC
CDR3 protein: CAISRTSGRTSSYNEQFF

V gene: TRBV5-4
D gene: TRBD2
CDR3 length: 15
clone size: NA
J gene: TRBJ2-7
CDR3 DNA: TGTGCCAGCAGCCCAGGACTAGCGGTCTCCTACGAGCAGTACTTC
CDR3 protein: CASSPGLAVSYEQYF

V gene: TRBV4-1
D gene: TRBD1
CDR3 length: 17
clone size: few
J gene: TRBJ2-1
CDR3 DNA: TGCGCCAGCAGCCAAGGTTGGGGACAGGGACAACAGAATGAGCAGTTCTTC
CDR3 protein: CASSQGWGQGQQNEQFF

V gene: TRBV6-5
D gene: NA
CDR3 length: 12
clone size: NA
J gene: TRBJ1-3
CDR3 DNA: TGTGCCAGCAGATCATCTGGAAACACCATATATTTT
CDR3 protein: CASRSSGNTIYF

V gene: TRBV28
D gene: TRBD1
CDR3 length: 14
clone size: NA
J gene: TRBJ2-2
CDR3 DNA: TGTGCCAGCAGTATCAGGGGGAGCACCGGGGAGCTGTTTTTT
CDR3 protein: CASSIRGSTGELFF

V gene: TRBV7-2
D gene: TRBD1
CDR3 length: 16
clone size: NA
J gene: TRBJ1-1
CDR3 DNA: TGTGCCAGCAGCCGGGGACAGGGGCTCATGAACACTGAAGCTTTCTTT
CDR3 protein: CASSRGQGLMNTEAFF

V gene: TRBV2
D gene: NA
CDR3 length: 17
clone size: NA
J gene: TRBJ2-1
CDR3 DNA: TGTGCCAGCAACGGTCTCAGGCCCCAGGGGCCCTACAATGAGCAGTTCTTC
CDR3 protein: CASNGLRPQGPYNEQFF

V gene: TRBV11-2
D gene: TRBD2
CDR3 length: 15
clone size: NA
J gene: TRBJ2-7
CDR3 DNA: TGTGCCAGCAGCTTAGTTGGGCTAGCGGGAGACGAGCAGTACTTC
CDR3 protein: CASSLVGLAGDEQYF

V gene: TRBV7-6
D gene: TRBD2
CDR3 length: 20
clone size: NA
J gene: TRBJ2-1
CDR3 DNA: TGTGCCAGCAGCTCTTCGCCGGGACTAGCGGGAGTATGGTCTTACAATGAGCAGTTCTTC
CDR3 protein: CASSSSPGLAGVWSYNEQFF

V gene: TRBV15
D gene: TRBD2
CDR3 length: 15
clone size: NA
J gene: TRBJ2-7
CDR3 DNA: TGTGCCACCAGCAGGGACACTAGCGGGGCCTACGAGCAGTACTTC
CDR3 protein: CATSRDTSGAYEQYF

V gene: TRBV30
D gene: NA
CDR3 length: 16
clone size: NA
J gene: TRBJ1-3
CDR3 DNA: TGTGCCTGGGGCCTACAGGGAAGTTCCTCTGGAAACACCATATATTTT
CDR3 protein: CAWGLQGSSSGNTIYF

V gene: TRBV27
D gene: TRBD2
CDR3 length: 14
clone size: NA
J gene: TRBJ2-1
CDR3 DNA: TGTGCCAGCACTTCGGGGAGGGGATACAATGAGCAGTTCTTC
CDR3 protein: CASTSGRGYNEQFF

V gene: TRBV5-1
D gene: NA
CDR3 length: 11
clone size: NA
J gene: TRBJ2-7
CDR3 DNA: TGCGCCAGCAGGAGGGAATACGAGCAGTACTTC
CDR3 protein: CASRREYEQYF

V gene: TRBV5-1
D gene: NA
CDR3 length: 13
clone size: once
J gene: TRBJ2-5
CDR3 DNA: TGCGCCAGCTATGACAGACCCCAAGAGACCCAGTACTTC
CDR3 protein: CASYDRPQETQYF

V gene: TRBV28
D gene: NA
CDR3 length: 13
clone size: NA
J gene: TRBJ2-3
CDR3 DNA: TGTGCCAGCCAGCGCGACCCGGTGGATACGCAGTATTTT
CDR3 protein: CASQRDPVDTQYF

V gene: TRBV5-6
D gene: TRBD2
CDR3 length: 15
clone size: NA
J gene: TRBJ2-1
CDR3 DNA: TGTGCCAGCAGCTTTCCGACTAGCCCTAGCAATGAGCAGTTCTTC
CDR3 protein: CASSFPTSPSNEQFF

V gene: TRBV29-1
D gene: TRBD2
CDR3 length: 15
clone size: NA
J gene: TRBJ2-2
CDR3 DNA: TGCAGCGCCCGTGTAGCGGGAGGGCCCGGAGGGGAGCTGTTTTTT
CDR3 protein: CSARVAGGPGGELFF

V gene: TRBV27
D gene: NA
CDR3 length: 12
clone size: NA
J gene: TRBJ2-7
CDR3 DNA: TGTGCCAGCAGTACACAGGGTTACGAGCAGTACTTC
CDR3 protein: CASSTQGYEQYF

V gene: TRBV6-5
D gene: NA
CDR3 length: 14
clone size: few
J gene: TRBJ1-1
CDR3 DNA: TGTGCCAGCAGCGTCCGACAGGTACTCACTGAAGCTTTCTTT
CDR3 protein: CASSVRQVLTEAFF

V gene: TRBV10-3
D gene: TRBD1
CDR3 length: 14
clone size: NA
J gene: TRBJ2-3
CDR3 DNA: TGTGCCATCAGACCAACAGGGGGCACAGATACGCAGTATTTT
CDR3 protein: CAIRPTGGTDTQYF

V gene: TRBV2
D gene: NA
CDR3 length: 16
clone size: NA
J gene: TRBJ1-2
CDR3 DNA: TGTGCCAGCAGTGAAGCGCTTCGGACAGCCCGCCTCGGCTACACCTTC
CDR3 protein: CASSEALRTARLGYTF

V gene: TRBV12-3/TRBV12-4
D gene: NA
CDR3 length: 13
clone size: NA
J gene: TRBJ2-5
CDR3 DNA: TGTGCCAGCACCTGGGGGGGCGGGGAGACCCAGTACTTC
CDR3 protein: CASTWGGGETQYF

V gene: TRBV11-2
D gene: TRBD2
CDR3 length: 16
clone size: NA
J gene: TRBJ2-5
CDR3 DNA: TGTGCCAGCAGCTTAGTCCGACTAGCGGGATCAGAGACCCAGTACTTC
CDR3 protein: CASSLVRLAGSETQYF

V gene: TRBV28
D gene: NA
CDR3 length: 16
clone size: NA
J gene: TRBJ1-5
CDR3 DNA: TGTGCCAGCAGTACACTCACTCAGGGTTACAATCAGCCCCAGCATTTT
CDR3 protein: CASSTLTQGYNQPQHF

V gene: TRBV6-6
D gene: NA
CDR3 length: 14
clone size: NA
J gene: TRBJ1-3
CDR3 DNA: TGTGCCAGCAGTGGGGGGGATGCCGGAAACACCATATATTTT
CDR3 protein: CASSGGDAGNTIYF

V gene: TRBV6-6
D gene: TRBD2
CDR3 length: 17
clone size: few
J gene: TRBJ2-5
CDR3 DNA: TGTGCCAGCAGTCCCCTAGGGACTAGCGGGAACCAAGAGACCCAGTACTTC
CDR3 protein: CASSPLGTSGNQETQYF

V gene: TRBV4-2
D gene: NA
CDR3 length: 15
clone size: NA
J gene: TRBJ1-3
CDR3 DNA: TGTGCCAGCAGCCAAGGTGACACGGATGGAAACACCATATATTTT
CDR3 protein: CASSQGDTDGNTIYF

V gene: TRBV2
D gene: NA
CDR3 length: 12
clone size: NA
J gene: TRBJ2-7
CDR3 DNA: TGTGCCAGCGGTCAGGAGACAGGGACTCGTTACTTC
CDR3 protein: CASGQETGTRYF

V gene: TRBV7-8
D gene: NA
CDR3 length: 16
clone size: NA
J gene: TRBJ1-6
CDR3 DNA: TGTGCCAGCAGACCGCAACCCCGGGGCTATAATTCACCCCTCCACTTT
CDR3 protein: CASRPQPRGYNSPLHF

V gene: TRBV6-2/TRBV6-3
D gene: NA
CDR3 length: 18
clone size: NA
J gene: TRBJ2-6
CDR3 DNA: TGTGCCAGCAGTTACACCCAAGGACAGTCCTCTGGGGCCAACGTCCTGACTTTC
CDR3 protein: CASSYTQGQSSGANVLTF

V gene: TRBV7-9
D gene: TRBD2
CDR3 length: 14
clone size: NA
J gene: TRBJ2-1
CDR3 DNA: TGTGCCAGCAGCCTTAGCGGGAGAGTTATTGAGCAGTTCTTC
CDR3 protein: CASSLSGRVIEQFF

V gene: TRBV9
D gene: NA
CDR3 length: 14
clone size: NA
J gene: TRBJ1-4
CDR3 DNA: TGTGCCAGCAGCGCTCAGGCAACTAATGAAAAACTGTTTTTT
CDR3 protein: CASSAQATNEKLFF

V gene: TRBV3-1/TRBV3-2
D gene: TRBD1
CDR3 length: 14
clone size: NA
J gene: TRBJ1-2
CDR3 DNA: TGTGCCAGCAGCCCCACAGGGGGCACGGGTGGCTACACCTTC
CDR3 protein: CASSPTGGTGGYTF

V gene: TRBV7-2
D gene: TRBD2
CDR3 length: 15
clone size: NA
J gene: TRBJ2-5
CDR3 DNA: TGTGCCAGCAGCTTAGTTACTAGCGGGAGTGAGACCCAGTACTTC
CDR3 protein: CASSLVTSGSETQYF